These 4 T cell receptor beta chains share one sample of origin, sequenced in a study of blood T cell repertoires in COVID-19. Here immunoSEQ multiplex PCR was the method, and the copy in TCRdb shows in-frame clones only, minus some. This sample yields under 250,000 clones, of which around 83% are seen a single time; less than 15% belongs to the top ten. The material sequenced was peripheral blood. The source of these receptors is a human donor in a cohort sampled during active COVID-19.

As to this clone: At the DNA level, this CDR3 is encoded by other sequences in the same sample as well. The gene calls are TRBV3-1 (or the pseudogene TRBV3-2) and TRBJ2-5; tentatively, D is TRBD2 (6 bases). The CDR3 is 15 residues long. CDR1 is LGHDT, CDR2 YNNKEL, per germline (reference sequence). V was shortened by 0 bases and J by 2 bases, with 10 bases between the two germline ends. The CDR3 reads CASSQDLGGQETQYF. CDR3 nucleotides: TGTGCCAGCAGCCAAGATTTAGGAGGGCAAGAGACCCAGTACTTC.

The chain links TRBV27 to TRBJ2-7; TRBD2 aligns across 8 bases. The CDR3 has 15 amino acids. Trimming removed 6 bases from V and 2 bases from J; junction bases left unmatched: 9. Germline CDR1 and CDR2: MNHEY and SMNVEV (reference sequence). The DNA of the CDR3 is TGTGCCAGCAGGCGAGCGGGAGTCCGCCCCTACGAGCAGTACTTC. This sequence encodes CASRRAGVRPYEQYF.

In DNA, the CDR3 is TGTGCCAGCAGGGCAAACCTAGATGGCTACACCTTC. It specifies CASRANLDGYTF. The genes are TRBV27 and TRBJ1-2; D unresolved. The V gene's germline CDR1 is MNHEY and CDR2 SMNVEV (reference sequence). The CDR3 consists of 12 residues. The ends were cut back, 6 bases at V and 6 bases at J, with 11 bases in the middle.

This rearrangement joins TRBV7-2 to TRBJ2-3, with D tentatively TRBD2 (9 bases). Trimming left V 5 bases short and J 7 bases short, with 25 bases between. This CDR3 has 17 residues. Germline V gene data show CDR1 as SGHTA and CDR2 as FQGNSA. In DNA, the CDR3 is TGTGCCAGCAGCCAGGGGGCTGGGGCGGGAGGGCCGAATACGCAGTATTTT. Translated, it gives CASSQGAGAGGPNTQYF.